The 9 T cell receptor beta chains below all came from one sample that was sequenced in a study of CD8+ T cells in alopecia areata. Extraction of RNA preceded its reverse transcription into cDNA, which served as the sequencing template. Clones were sequenced by immunoSEQ multiplex PCR, and TCRdb holds only the in-frame ones, with some missing. The profile covers approximately 99,000 clones, with approximately 59% appearing a single time and approximately 22% taken by the ten largest. Material: CD8+ T cells sorted from blood. Every receptor here comes from a human donor in good health.

The J gene is TRBJ2-5, the V gene TRBV5-1, with D possibly matching TRBD1 (6 bases). Trimming shortened V by 4 bases and J by 2 bases, and 15 bases separated the two germline ends. The germline CDR1 and CDR2 sequences are SGHRS and YFSETQ. The CDR3 sequence is 15 residues long. In nucleotides, the CDR3 is TGCGCCAGCAGCCCAGAAAGGGGGACACAAGAGACCCAGTACTTC. Encoded protein: CASSPERGTQETQYF.

This clone was counted only a few times. The chain joins TRBV6-5 to TRBJ1-6; 7 bases align to TRBD1. Per germline, CDR1 MNHEY and CDR2 SVGAGI. The V and J ends lost 6 bases and 9 bases, in that order; junction bases with no gene match: 8. The CDR3 has 14 amino acids. The CDR3 protein is CASSPGTEVSPLHF. As DNA, the CDR3 is TGTGCCAGCAGCCCCGGGACAGAGGTTTCACCCCTCCACTTT.

About this clone itself: A far larger clone is a single base away, which makes a read error likely. Other DNA sequences in the same sample also yield this CDR3. This chain joins TRBV7-2 and TRBJ2-5; 9 bases match TRBD1. The germline CDR1 and CDR2 sequences are SGHTA and FQGNSA. The CDR3 is 17 residues long. Germline trimming cut 5 bases from V and 1 base from J; bases unmatched to any gene: 11. The CDR3 region is CASSQGQGMRGQETQYF. CDR3 nucleotides: TGTGCCAGCAGCCAAGGACAGGGGATGCGAGGCCAAGAGACCCAGTACTTC.

This chain uses TRBV29-1 with TRBJ1-2, with D unclear. Per germline, CDR1 SQVTM and CDR2 ANQGSEA. Trimming removed 8 bases from V and 4 bases from J, with 17 bases in between. The CDR3 length is 13 residues. CDR3 sequence: CSSNLRDGYGYTF. The CDR3 bases are TGCAGCTCTAACCTCCGGGATGGCTATGGCTACACCTTC.

This clone has only a few counts. At one end, the junction sequence differs from germline, possibly due to a read error. The chain recombines TRBV7-7 with TRBJ1-3; no definite D call. Germline CDR1 and CDR2: SSHAT and FNYEAQ (reference sequence). This CDR3 has 15 residues. The CDR3 region has the DNA TGTGCTAGCAGCCTCGACATGAGCTCTGGAAACACCATATATTTT. Translating gives CASSLDMSSGNTIYF.

This clone was recorded a few times. The chain employs TRBV29-1 and TRBJ2-7; D may correspond to TRBD1 or TRBD2 (6 bases each). The CDR3 is 13 residues long. Germline V gene data show CDR1 as SQVTM and CDR2 as ANQGSEA. The ends were cut back, 7 bases at V and 0 bases at J, with 13 bases in the middle. CDR3 residues: CSAKGGPSYEQYF. The CDR3, as DNA: TGCAGCGCTAAAGGGGGGCCCTCCTACGAGCAGTACTTC.

This clone was picked up a small number of times. This rearrangement joins TRBV13 to TRBJ1-4; TRBD1 aligns across 7 bases. Trimming cost V 3 bases and J 7 bases; bases outside gene matches: 8. Germline V gene lookup returns CDR1 PRHDT and CDR2 FYEKMQ (reference sequence). This CDR3 is 15 amino acids long. The CDR3 is CASSLGGTVGEKLFF. The CDR3 nucleotides read TGTGCCAGCAGCTTGGGAGGGACAGTCGGTGAAAAACTGTTTTTT.

The gene calls are TRBV5-4 and TRBJ2-2; weak D call: TRBD1 (5 bases). V was shortened by 1 base and J by 4 bases, with 5 bases between the two germline ends. CDR3 size: 13 residues. Germline V gene lookup returns CDR1 SGHNT and CDR2 YYREEE (reference sequence). The DNA for the CDR3 is TGTGCCAGCAGCTTGCAGGGCACCGGGGAGCTGTTTTTT. Its protein product is CASSLQGTGELFF.

Concerning this clone: The CDR3 does not close with the conserved phenylalanine or tryptophan, likely indicating a read error. The DNA is left out, because the CDR3 cannot be placed on it with certainty; the CDR3 is given as TCRdb lists it. The rearrangement uses TRBV18 and TRBJ1-2; the table's D call TRBD1 went unverified against the DNA. Inclusive of both ends, the CDR3 amounts to 10 amino acids. CDR1 is KGHSH and CDR2 is LQKENI in the germline V gene. The CDR3 loop reads CASSPATPGR.